This TCR beta chain was identified during a study of T cells in Graves' hyperthyroidism and ophthalmopathy. Amplification targeted TCR beta CDR3 regions from RNA transcripts. The HTBI primer set served for first-round RT-PCR of the TCR CDR3. Via MiXCR, TCRdb re-called the multiplex PCR reads, giving one row per CDR3 protein. This sample has about 400,000 distinct CDR3 sequences; about 16% occur once, and the top ten carry about 30%. This CDR3 region has 18 residues. Germline V lookup: CDR1 SGHTA, CDR2 FQGTGA. Trimming at V came to 2 bases and at J to 0 bases, leaving 9 bases not matched to a gene. This clonotype was counted ten times or more.

Sequenced input: blood. The TCR originated in a woman in her 30s with Graves' hyperthyroidism. V gene TRBV7-3 combines with J gene TRBJ2-3; 9 bases are a match to TRBD2. CDR3 sequence reads: CASSLEPAGGPSTDTQYF. The CDR3 DNA sequence: TGTGCCAGCAGCTTAGAACCCGCGGGAGGGCCAAGCACAGATACGCAGTATTTT.